The sequence of this T cell receptor (beta chain) was determined in a study of beta chain features in type 1 diabetes. The ends were cut back, 3 bases at V and 0 bases at J, with 7 bases in the middle. The CDR3 consists of 14 residues. The germline gives CDR1 SGDLS, CDR2 YYNGEE. This clone was seen a handful of times. Sequenced material consisted of expressed TCRB transcripts (all of the isolated RNA was reverse transcribed). Sequencing used immunoSEQ multiplex PCR; TCRdb keeps in-frame clones, though not all of them. This table holds 400,000 to 550,000 clones, more than 9.5% found once. The TCR sequence derives from a woman between 18 and 29 years old in good health. The rearrangement links TRBV9 to TRBJ1-3; no firm D call. Sequences were obtained from naive CD4+ T cells from blood. CDR3 amino acids: CASSATVSGNTIYF. The CDR3 DNA is TGTGCCAGCAGCGCTACAGTCTCTGGAAACACCATATATTTT.